This T cell receptor (beta chain) originates from a study of blood T cell repertoires in COVID-19. Study as a whole: Donors in the United States, Italy and Spain gave samples during acute or convalescent COVID-19. Sample material is recorded as cDNA or gDNA derived from T cells, B-cell-depleted T cells, or PBMCs.

Trimming shortened V by 1 base and J by 1 base, and 7 bases separated the two germline ends. Germline values: CDR1 SGHDN, CDR2 FVKESK. The CDR3 length is 14 residues. In the source study's methods: Estimates of nucleated cell counts were drawn from the amplification of reference gene primers. Clones were read by immunoSEQ multiplex PCR, and TCRdb kept only the in-frame ones, dropping some. That table is the source of V, J and clone size, and D and trimming were worked out from the DNA. The sample has under 300,000 clones; about 91% are singletons. The origin of this receptor is a woman in her thirties or forties who had recovered from COVID-19. Sequencing was performed on peripheral blood. This chain joins TRBV14 and TRBJ1-2; D not resolved. This CDR3 reads CASSQGTFNYGYTF. In DNA, the CDR3 is TGTGCCAGCAGCCAAGGGACTTTTAACTATGGCTACACCTTC.